The next 22 T cell receptor beta chains were all read from a single sample in a study of response to subunit inactivated influenza vaccine. TCRdb re-derived calls from the RT-PCR reads in MiXCR, one entry per CDR3 protein. Found here are some 500,000 distinct CDR3 sequences, 10% to 15% of them singletons; the top ten hold approximately 14%. The sample in question was PBMCs from blood, obtained more than 35 days after vaccination. The receptors stem from a man aged 50-60 years who received an inactivated influenza vaccine.

The rearrangement links TRBV28 to TRBJ1-5, with 7 bases fitting TRBD1. This CDR3 region has 13 residues. V gave up 8 bases and J gave up 5 bases; unmatched junction bases: 6. In germline, CDR1 is MDHEN, CDR2 SYDVKM. This chain's CDR3 is CASQDRPYQPQHF. Written as DNA, the CDR3 is TGTGCCAGCCAGGACAGGCCCTATCAGCCCCAGCATTTT. Variable domain in full (rest from reference TRBV28 and TRBJ1-5): DVKVTQSSRYLVKRTGEKVFLECVQDMDHENMFWYRQDPGLGLRLIYFSYDVKMKEKGDIPEGYSVSREKKERFSLILESASTNQTSMYLCASQDRPYQPQHFGDGTRLSIL.

The chain recombines TRBV7-2 with TRBJ2-7; 9 bases fit TRBD2. The CDR3 runs to 14 residues. CDR1 SGHTA and CDR2 FQGNSA come from the germline V gene. V dropped 2 bases and J dropped 3; count of bases not matched to a gene: 2. CDR3 amino acids: CASSLMRGGYEQYF. The CDR3 DNA sequence: TGTGCCAGCAGCTTAATGCGGGGGGGCTACGAGCAGTACTTC.

The V and J genes are TRBV11-2 and TRBJ2-1; 9 positions agree with TRBD2. Unmatched junction bases numbered 5, after V lost 2 bases and J lost 0 bases. The CDR3 totals 17 residues. The germline V gene has CDR1 SGHAT and CDR2 FQNNGV. CDR3 in amino acids: CASSLKRLADSYNEQFF. CDR3 in DNA: TGTGCCAGCAGCTTAAAGCGACTAGCGGACTCCTACAATGAGCAGTTCTTC.

This chain joins TRBV6-1 and TRBJ1-1; tentatively, D is TRBD1 (6 bases). V lost 10 bases to trimming and J lost 1 base, with 13 bases between them. Germline V gene data show CDR1 as MNHNS and CDR2 as SASEGT. The CDR3 consists of 13 residues. The chain's CDR3 is CAIRRGRNTEAFF. In DNA form, the CDR3 reads TGTGCCATCCGCCGGGGGCGGAACACTGAAGCTTTCTTT.

This clonotype was counted only a few times. The chain is built from TRBV10-3 and TRBJ1-4, with 7 bases that match TRBD1. In germline, CDR1 is ENHRY, CDR2 SYGVKD. The junction had 5 bases not matched to a gene; V was cut back by 3 bases and J by 7 bases. The CDR3 consists of 14 residues. CDR3 DNA sequence: TGTGCCATCAGTGATAGGGGGCTCGGTGAAAAACTGTTTTTT. Residues: CAISDRGLGEKLFF.

This clonotype was observed many times. The gene calls are TRBV5-1 and TRBJ2-3, with TRBD2 matching over 13 bases. The CDR3 is made up of 15 amino acids. Germline assignment: CDR1 SGHRS and CDR2 YFSETQ. Trimming cost V 5 bases and J 5 bases; bases outside gene matches: 5. DNA of the CDR3: TGCGCCAGCAGATGGACTAGCGGGAGTGGAGATACGCAGTATTTT. Translated: CASRWTSGSGDTQYF.

This clonotype appeared many times. At one end, the junction sequence differs from germline, possibly due to a read error. V usage is TRBV5-1 and J usage is TRBJ2-1; TRBD1 or TRBD2 may be the D gene (6 bases each). CDR1 is SGHRS and CDR2 is YFSETQ in the germline V gene. The CDR3 runs to 15 residues. Here the CDR3 DNA reads TGCGCCAGCATTAGAGGGGGGAGCTCCCACAATGAGCAGTTCTTC. Its protein product is CASIRGGSSHNEQFF.

This clonotype was seen only a few times. V usage is TRBV10-3 and J usage is TRBJ2-1; TRBD2 agrees at 12 bases. The length of the CDR3 is 15 residues. The germline V gene encodes CDR1 ENHRY and CDR2 SYGVKD. The junction had 4 bases not matched to a gene; V was cut back by 7 bases and J by 3 bases. CDR3 in DNA: TGTGCCATCACTCCGGGACTAGCGGGCTACAATGAGCAGTTCTTC. Amino acid sequence: CAITPGLAGYNEQFF.

This chain uses TRBV5-1 with TRBJ1-1, with 8 positions matching TRBD1. V lost 0 bases and J lost 11; bases outside the gene matches: 9. The CDR3 consists of 14 residues. The germline gives CDR1 SGHRS, CDR2 YFSETQ. CDR3 loop: CASSLAPQGVWAFF. Written as DNA, the CDR3 is TGCGCCAGCAGCTTGGCCCCACAGGGGGTGTGGGCTTTCTTT. The full variable domain, its missing parts supplied by reference TRBV5-1 and TRBJ1-1, is KAGVTQTPRYLIKTRGQQVTLSCSPISGHRSVSWYQQTPGQGLQFLFEYFSETQRNKGNFPGRFSGRQFSNSRSEMNVSTLELGDSALYLCASSLAPQGVWAFFGQGTRLTVV.

The rearrangement uses TRBV28 and TRBJ2-4, with TRBD2 matching over 14 bases. After removal of 5 bases from V and 3 bases from J, the junction contained 6 bases not matched to a gene. The CDR3 covers 17 residues. Germline assignment: CDR1 MDHEN and CDR2 SYDVKM. The CDR3 region has the DNA TGTGCCAGCAGTCCGACTAGCGGGAGGGCTGACAAAAACATTCAGTACTTC. It translates to CASSPTSGRADKNIQYF.

The chain is built from TRBV20-1 and TRBJ1-5, with D maybe TRBD1 (5 bases). CDR1 and CDR2 (germline): DFQATT, SNEGSKA (reference sequence). CDR3 length: 16 residues. V lost 7 bases and J 1 base, leaving 20 bases between the germline ends. CDR3: CSVGPTGGVSNQPQHF. The CDR3 coding sequence is TGCAGTGTCGGGCCCACCGGGGGTGTGAGCAATCAGCCCCAGCATTTT.

The chain has TRBV6-5 and TRBJ1-1; D remains unclear. Germline CDR1 is MNHEY and CDR2 is SVGAGI. There are 16 residues in the CDR3. Trimming pared 0 bases from V and 0 bases from J, leaving 11 bases between. CDR3: CASSYSATSLNTEAFF. The DNA of the CDR3 is TGTGCCAGCAGTTACTCGGCTACCTCATTGAACACTGAAGCTTTCTTT.

This sequence joins TRBV4-3 and TRBJ2-3; D is unclear. The CDR3 sequence is 14 residues long. Between the trimmed V and J ends, which lost 3 bases and 0 bases, there was a span of 7 bases. Germline V gene data show CDR1 as LGHNA and CDR2 as YSLEER. The CDR3 loop reads CASSQKSSTDTQYF. CDR3 sequence (DNA): TGCGCCAGCAGCCAGAAGAGCAGCACAGATACGCAGTATTTT.

The V gene is TRBV5-1, the J gene TRBJ2-1, with 9 bases aligning to TRBD2. This CDR3 is built from 18 residues. Germline V CDR1 and CDR2: SGHRS, YFSETQ. Germline trimming cut 0 bases from V and 1 base from J; bases unmatched to any gene: 8. DNA for the CDR3: TGCGCCAGCAGCTTGGCCGTTGAGCGGGAGGCTTCCTACAATGAGCAGTTCTTC. Translation: CASSLAVEREASYNEQFF.

This clonotype has just a few counts. This may be a read error, as it is one base from a much larger clone. The J gene is TRBJ2-3, the V gene TRBV7-2; D not certain. CDR1 is SGHTA and CDR2 is FQGNSA in the germline V gene. This CDR3 has 11 amino acids. CDR3 nucleotides: TGTGCCAGCAGCTTACCAGAAACGCAGTATTTT. Its protein is CASSLPETQYF.

The rearrangement uses TRBV5-1 and TRBJ1-2, with 10 bases that match TRBD1. V was pared by 4 bases and J by 8 bases, with 5 bases of the junction left unmatched. The germline CDR1 and CDR2 sequences are SGHRS and YFSETQ. The length of the CDR3 is 13 residues. The CDR3 reads CASSKDRGDGYTF. The CDR3 DNA sequence: TGCGCCAGCAGCAAGGACAGGGGGGACGGCTACACCTTC.

This sequence joins TRBV4-1 and TRBJ2-7; D not certain. The CDR3 is 14 residues long. Per germline, CDR1 MGHRA and CDR2 YSYEKL. With 5 bases removed from V and 3 bases from J, the gap between germline ends came to 14 bases. In nucleotides, the CDR3 is TGCGCCAGCAGCTTCCTAGAGGTCGGCTACGAGCAGTACTTC. It translates to CASSFLEVGYEQYF.

This clonotype was counted only a few times. The rearrangement joins TRBV11-2 to TRBJ1-5, with D possibly being TRBD1 (5 bases). From germline, CDR1 is SGHAT and CDR2 FQNNGV. The CDR3 runs to 14 residues. V shed 2 bases and J shed 4 bases, with 9 bases lying between them. CDR3 residues: CASSLTDRNQPQHF. The CDR3 DNA sequence: TGTGCCAGCAGCTTAACAGACAGAAATCAGCCCCAGCATTTT. Together with reference TRBV11-2 and TRBJ1-5, the CDR3 gives the full variable domain: EAGVAQSPRYKIIEKRQSVAFWCNPISGHATLYWYQQILGQGPKLLIQFQNNGVVDDSQLPKDRFSAERLKGVDSTLKIQPAKLEDSAVYLCASSLTDRNQPQHFGDGTRLSIL.

The chain employs TRBV21-1 and TRBJ1-5; the table's D call of TRBD1 was not tested on the DNA. TRBV21-1 is tagged as a pseudogene. There are 14 residues in the CDR3. The DNA for the CDR3 is TGTGCCATGAGCCGTGGGACAATGTTTCAGCCCCAGCATTTT. Residues: CAMSRGTMFQPQHF.

This clonotype was recorded at least ten times. The rearrangement links TRBV6-1 to TRBJ2-2; the match to TRBD2 covers 14 bases. The germline V gene encodes CDR1 MNHNS and CDR2 SASEGT. The V segment lost 7 bases and the J segment 4 bases; nucleotides outside the gene matches: 14. The CDR3 is 19 amino acids. CDR3: CASKKGQPGLAGVTGELFF. The CDR3 DNA reads as TGTGCCAGCAAAAAGGGCCAACCGGGACTAGCGGGAGTCACCGGGGAGCTGTTTTTT.

This rearrangement joins TRBV12-3 or TRBV12-4 to TRBJ1-1; 9 nucleotides line up with TRBD1. J gave up 5 bases and V 6 bases, and 1 base lay outside the gene matches. The CDR3 runs 12 residues. CDR3 sequence (DNA): TGTGCCAGCAGGGACAGGGGTACTGAAGCTTTCTTT. Protein: CASRDRGTEAFF.

Here the CDR3 DNA reads TGTGCCAGCAGTTACTCGTACTCGGACGGTCAAGAGACCCAGTACTTC. It encodes CASSYSYSDGQETQYF. This sequence joins TRBV6-2 or TRBV6-3 and TRBJ2-5; the D is unclear. Germline CDR1 is MNHEY and CDR2 is SVGEGT. Trimming pared 0 bases from V and 2 bases from J, leaving 13 bases between. The CDR3 extends over 16 amino acids.